This T cell receptor (beta chain) was identified during a study of blood T cells in healthy people across ages. Trimming took off 2 bases at V and 1 base at J, with 20 bases between the two ends. Germline V lookup: CDR1 LGHDT, CDR2 YNNKEL (reference sequence). The CDR3 sequence is 18 residues long. This clonotype showed up just a few times. Alongside a J-beta primer mix, a sample-barcoded 5' primer served in a second PCR lasting about 6 to 12 cycles. TCRdb redid the calling of the 5' RACE reads with MiXCR, one entry per CDR3 protein. The sample carries around 1,500,000 distinct CDR3 sequences, roughly 27% recorded once.

The chain carries TRBV3-1 and TRBJ2-5; D may be TRBD2 (6 bases). The receptor was isolated from a woman aged 25 to 45 in good health. Specimen: blood. The CDR3 reads CASSQPTRVSGIQETQYF. The CDR3, as DNA: TGTGCCAGCAGCCAACCCACCCGGGTTAGCGGAATCCAAGAGACCCAGTACTTC.